These 19 T cell receptor beta chains came from one sample sequenced in a study of OX40 agonist ivuxolimab in advanced cancers. The table came from immunoSEQ multiplex PCR; TCRdb's copy has only in-frame clones and leaves some out. This table holds around 50,000 clones, about 80% found once. The starting material was CD4+ or CD8+ T cells sorted from blood, obtained in a trial of the OX40 agonist ivuxolimab. These receptors all come from an adult with an advanced solid tumor such as melanoma, head and neck, liver or kidney cancer.

This chain joins TRBV27 and TRBJ1-1; 10 bases are shared with TRBD1. Unmatched junction bases numbered 12, after V lost 7 bases and J lost 4 bases. This CDR3 spans 16 amino acids. Germline lookup yields CDR1 MNHEY and CDR2 SMNVEV (reference sequence). CDR3 sequence: CASKSTGQGRVTEAFF. The CDR3 nucleotides are TGTGCCAGCAAGTCGACGGGACAGGGGAGAGTCACTGAAGCTTTCTTT.

The chain employs TRBV6-4 and TRBJ2-5; no definite D call. CDR1 is MRHNA, CDR2 SNTAGT, per germline. Trimming pared 3 bases from V and 7 bases from J, leaving 3 bases between. The CDR3 totals 10 residues. The CDR3 region is CASSEGTQYF. The CDR3 DNA sequence: TGTGCCAGCAGTGAGGGGACCCAGTACTTC.

The chain has TRBV19 and TRBJ2-5; possibly TRBD1 for D (5 bases). Germline loops: CDR1 LNHDA, CDR2 SQIVND (reference sequence). Trimming took 1 base from V and 4 from J, leaving 10 bases between them. The CDR3 has 14 amino acids. CDR3 sequence (DNA): TGTGCCAGTAGTATAGCGCAGGGCCGAGAGACCCAGTACTTC. Its translation: CASSIAQGRETQYF.

The rearrangement uses TRBV12-2 and TRBJ2-5; the tabulated D call, TRBD2, remains unverified against the DNA. The assigned J gene may be wrong: the sequence end matches TRBJ2-7 better. TRBV12-2 is labeled a pseudogene. The CDR3 extends over 14 amino acids. The CDR3 bases are TGTGCAAGTCGCTGCCGGACTAGTTGCTACGAGCAGTACTTC. Protein: CASRCRTSCYEQYF.

J is TRBJ1-2 and V is TRBV5-1; maybe TRBD1 (5 bases). Trimming removed 2 bases from V and 2 bases from J, with 13 bases in between. This CDR3 has 15 residues. Germline V gene data show CDR1 as SGHRS and CDR2 as YFSETQ. The CDR3 DNA sequence: TGCGCCAGCAGCTTCCGGGACGCTCGAAACTATGGCTACACCTTC. Amino acid sequence: CASSFRDARNYGYTF.

The chain employs TRBV11-2 and TRBJ1-4; a weak D match, TRBD1 (5 bases). Germline-derived CDR1 and CDR2 are SGHAT and FQNNGV. This CDR3 spans 15 amino acids. Trimming stripped 3 bases from V and 4 bases from J, with 12 bases between. CDR3 amino acids: CASSFSRGLNEKLFF. DNA for the CDR3: TGTGCCAGCAGCTTCAGTAGGGGCCTTAATGAAAAACTGTTTTTT.

The chain links TRBV9 to TRBJ2-7; D is tentatively TRBD1 or TRBD2 (7 bases each). V was cut by 4 bases and J by 2 bases, with 19 bases left in between. This CDR3 has 16 amino acids. Looked up from germline, CDR1 is SGDLS and CDR2 is YYNGEE. In DNA, the CDR3 is TGTGCCAGCAGCCCCCGGGGAGGGACAGCGACCTACGAGCAGTACTTC. This sequence encodes CASSPRGGTATYEQYF.

The chain has TRBV19 and TRBJ2-5, with a possible D match to TRBD1 (5 bases). The J call may be in error: the DNA end matches TRBJ2-7 better. The length of the CDR3 is 14 residues. Looked up from germline, CDR1 is LNHDA and CDR2 is SQIVND (reference sequence). CDR3 amino acids: CASNMGPGSYEQYF. The CDR3, as DNA: TGTGCCAGTAATATGGGGCCGGGCTCCTACGAGCAGTACTTC.

V and J are TRBV6-5 and TRBJ2-4; D gene unclear. Per germline, CDR1 MNHEY and CDR2 SVGAGI. This CDR3 contains 14 residues. Trimming removed 5 bases at V and 3 bases at J, with 11 bases between. CDR3 bases: TGTGCCAGCAGTCCTCTTTCCGTCAAAAACATTCAGTACTTC. Amino acids: CASSPLSVKNIQYF.

This clone has a handful of counts. V gene TRBV19 combines with J gene TRBJ2-7; unclear D gene. Trimming removed 4 bases from V and 2 bases from J, with 12 bases in between. CDR1 LNHDA and CDR2 SQIVND come from the germline V gene (reference sequence). This CDR3 has 14 residues. Here the CDR3 reads CASSTTTDTYEQYF. The CDR3 bases are TGTGCCAGTAGTACCACGACCGATACCTACGAGCAGTACTTC. Combining the CDR3 with reference TRBV19 and TRBJ2-7 gives the whole variable domain DGGITQSPKYLFRKEGQNVTLSCEQNLNHDAMYWYRQDPGQGLRLIYYSQIVNDFQKGDIAEGYSVSREKKESFPLTVTSAQKNPTAFYLCASSTTTDTYEQYFGPGTRLTVT.

This sequence joins TRBV29-1 and TRBJ2-1; D possibly corresponds to TRBD1 (5 bases). The CDR3 spans 13 residues. V was pared by 3 bases and J by 9 bases, with 15 bases between. Germline CDR1 and CDR2: SQVTM and ANQGSEA. CDR3 DNA sequence: TGCAGCGTTGAGTTCATCAGGGCATCTGAGCAGTTCTTC. Translating it yields CSVEFIRASEQFF.

This clone has more than one count but fewer than ten. The DNA of the CDR3 is TGTGCCAGCAGCTTGAGCAGTCGGTTGGCCTACAATGAGCAGTTCTTC. Its protein product is CASSLSSRLAYNEQFF. V gene TRBV5-5 combines with J gene TRBJ2-1; D uncertain. The CDR3 spans 16 residues. Trimming pared 1 base from V and 2 bases from J, leaving 13 bases between. Germline V gene lookup returns CDR1 SGHKS and CDR2 YYEKEE (reference sequence).

In its sample, this clone was seen once. This chain uses TRBV4-3 with TRBJ1-4; D unresolved. The V and J ends lost 1 base and 5 bases respectively, with 20 bases between them. Germline CDR1 and CDR2: LGHNA and YSLEER. The CDR3 consists of 18 residues. CDR3 in DNA: TGCGCCAGCAGCCAAGTGTTCTCAGTATTGGAGAGCAATGAAAAACTGTTTTTT. Translation gives CASSQVFSVLESNEKLFF.

The chain uses TRBV6-5 and TRBJ1-2; D remains ambiguous. The CDR3 totals 13 residues. Germline V gene lookup returns CDR1 MNHEY and CDR2 SVGAGI. V gave up 0 bases and J gave up 8 bases, with 10 bases separating them. The CDR3 region is CASSYSGSRGYTF. As DNA, the CDR3 is TGTGCCAGCAGTTACTCCGGCTCCAGGGGCTACACCTTC.

The count of this clone is one. The gene calls are TRBV15 and TRBJ2-7; a possible D gene is TRBD2 (5 bases). CDR1 and CDR2 (germline): LNHNV, YYDKDF (reference sequence). V was trimmed by 0 bases and J by 5 bases, leaving 17 bases between them. The CDR3 extends over 16 amino acids. The DNA of the CDR3 is TGTGCCACCAGCAGAGAAGTAAGTGGGAGTCTCAACGAGCAGTACTTC. It yields the protein CATSREVSGSLNEQYF.

The chain recombines TRBV5-1 with TRBJ2-5; 7 bases map to TRBD1. The trim removed 0 bases at V and 11 bases at J, leaving 10 bases unmatched. The germline gives CDR1 SGHRS, CDR2 YFSETQ. The CDR3 is 14 residues long. CDR3 bases: TGCGCCAGCAGCTTGGCAATAACAGGGGTCGGGCAGTACTTC. This encodes CASSLAITGVGQYF. Drawing the rest from reference TRBV5-1 and TRBJ2-5, the complete variable domain is KAGVTQTPRYLIKTRGQQVTLSCSPISGHRSVSWYQQTPGQGLQFLFEYFSETQRNKGNFPGRFSGRQFSNSRSEMNVSTLELGDSALYLCASSLAITGVGQYFGPGTRLLVL.

V is TRBV6-6 and J is TRBJ1-1; no clear D gene. V lost 3 bases and J lost 1, with 9 bases in between. This CDR3 spans 14 amino acids. CDR1 is MNHNY, CDR2 SVGAGI, per germline (reference sequence). Written as DNA, the CDR3 is TGTGCCAGCAGTTATGGTCAGGCGAACACTGAAGCTTTCTTT. Its translation is CASSYGQANTEAFF.

The DNA for the CDR3 is TGTGCCAGCAGTGAAGCGGTCGGCCAGCCCCAGCATTTT. Translating gives CASSEAVGQPQHF. The V gene is TRBV6-1, the J gene TRBJ1-5, with D uncertain. The germline V gene encodes CDR1 MNHNS and CDR2 SASEGT. V gave up 0 bases and J gave up 7 bases, with 7 bases separating them. The CDR3 runs 13 residues.

This rearrangement joins TRBV5-6 to TRBJ2-6; D is ambiguous. Germline V gene data show CDR1 as SGHDT and CDR2 as YYEEEE. V lost 4 bases, J lost 4 bases, and 6 bases lay in between. CDR3 length: 13 residues. CDR3 nucleotides: TGTGCCAGCAGCCCCCGCGGGGCCAACGTCCTGACTTTC. Its protein product is CASSPRGANVLTF.